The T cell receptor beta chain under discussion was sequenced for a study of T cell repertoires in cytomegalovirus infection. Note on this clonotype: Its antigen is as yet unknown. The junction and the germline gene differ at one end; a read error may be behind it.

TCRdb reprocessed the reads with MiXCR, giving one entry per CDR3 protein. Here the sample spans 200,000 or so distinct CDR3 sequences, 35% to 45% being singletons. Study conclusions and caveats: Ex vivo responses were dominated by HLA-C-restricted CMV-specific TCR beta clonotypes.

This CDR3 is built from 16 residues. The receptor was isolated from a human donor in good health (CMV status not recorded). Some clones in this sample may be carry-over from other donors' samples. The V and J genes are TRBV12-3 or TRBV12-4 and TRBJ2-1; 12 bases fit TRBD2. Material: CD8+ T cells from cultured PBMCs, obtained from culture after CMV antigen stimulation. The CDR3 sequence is CASSGTSGRFRYDKFF. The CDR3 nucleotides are TGTGCAAGCAGTGGAACTAGCGGGAGGTTTAGGTATGATAAGTTCTTC.